The rows below give T cell receptor beta chains drawn from one sample of a study of blood T cells in healthy people across ages. TCRdb redid the calling of the 5' RACE reads with MiXCR, one entry per CDR3 protein. The repertoire consists of approximately 2,000,000 distinct CDR3 sequences, with about 39% occurring once and the leading ten covering 20% to 25%. The sample taken for sequencing was blood. These receptors all come from a human donor in good health. Each CDR3 is given with its conserved first and last residue.

V gene: TRBV29-1
J gene: TRBJ1-1
CDR3 protein: CSSAQGGRTEAFF

V gene: TRBV7-9
J gene: TRBJ1-5
CDR3 protein: CASSSGGEYQPQHF

V gene: TRBV29-1
J gene: TRBJ2-1
CDR3 protein: CSVLRKRNEQFF

V gene: TRBV29-1
J gene: TRBJ1-1
CDR3 protein: CSGANGNTEAFF

V gene: TRBV6-2/TRBV6-3
J gene: TRBJ2-5
CDR3 protein: CASSETQGPAKTQYF

V gene: TRBV4-3
J gene: TRBJ2-1
CDR3 protein: CASSQIYGTVKNEQFF

V gene: TRBV20-1
J gene: -
CDR3 protein: CSARSGGDEQYF

V gene: TRBV12-5
J gene: TRBJ2-7
CDR3 protein: CASGFEHWQYF

V gene: TRBV24-1
J gene: TRBJ2-7
CDR3 protein: CATSGGETGTTYEQYF

V gene: TRBV5-1
J gene: TRBJ1-1
CDR3 protein: CASSLAVGDPNTEAFF

V gene: TRBV15
J gene: TRBJ1-4
CDR3 protein: CATSRDHVSEKLFF

V gene: TRBV24-1
J gene: TRBJ1-4
CDR3 protein: CATSDTGGANEKLFF

V gene: TRBV4-1
J gene: TRBJ1-5
CDR3 protein: CASSQEGVQPQHF

V gene: TRBV7-2
J gene: -
CDR3 protein: CASRTDSSAYEQYF

V gene: TRBV20-1
J gene: TRBJ1-2
CDR3 protein: CSANSGQTNYGYTF

V gene: TRBV6-5
J gene: TRBJ2-7
CDR3 protein: CASSSSTGDSYEQYF

V gene: TRBV5-6
J gene: TRBJ2-3
CDR3 protein: CASSQTSGRMGTQYF

V gene: TRBV11-1
J gene: TRBJ1-6
CDR3 protein: CASSLGVPTNSPLHF

V gene: TRBV28
J gene: -
CDR3 protein: CASGLRQGAGDEQYF

V gene: TRBV11-1
J gene: TRBJ2-3
CDR3 protein: CASSSTAGETSDTQYF